This T cell receptor beta chain was retrieved from a study of control samples from healthy donors and cancer patients. TCRdb's table, derived via immunoSEQ multiplex PCR, lists solely in-frame clones and lacks some. The data hold approximately 49,000 clones, with around 85% observed a single time. The sequenced sample consisted of PBMCs. The receptor comes from a woman between 50 and 59 years old with lung cancer.

This CDR3 is CASTRPGRRNTEAFF. In DNA, the CDR3 is TGTGCCAGCACCCGACCGGGGCGAAGGAACACTGAAGCTTTCTTT. V usage is TRBV5-4 and J usage is TRBJ1-1; a weak D match, TRBD1 (5 bases). The ends were cut back, 6 bases at V and 1 base at J, with 16 bases in the middle. Germline-derived CDR1 and CDR2 are SGHNT and YYREEE (reference sequence). The CDR3 is 15 residues long.